Shown below are 16 T cell receptor beta chains from a single sample sequenced in a study of spatial heterogeneity in lung cancer. Study observations and caveats: Tumor mutation counts were tracked by expanded intratumoral alpha and beta TCR counts.

Which antigens these TCRs recognize remains unknown. Sample time point: sample taken at primary tumor resection. TCRdb called the 5' RACE reads again in MiXCR, with one record for every CDR3 protein. This table has about 11,000 distinct CDR3 sequences, 4% to 6.5% appearing once. The starting material was lung tumor tissue, obtained at surgery. Source of these receptors: a male donor with early-stage non-small cell lung cancer.

In this sample, this clonotype turned up many times. A library prepared for alpha chains yielded this beta chain as an off-target read; its size is of little meaning. The chain carries TRBV27 and TRBJ2-3, with D unresolved. Trimming removed 0 bases from V and 7 bases from J, with 8 bases in between. The CDR3 spans 13 residues. The germline V gene encodes CDR1 MNHEY and CDR2 SMNVEV (reference sequence). Written as DNA, the CDR3 is TGTGCCAGCAGTTTATCGGTTGGGAATACGCAGTATTTT. This translates into CASSLSVGNTQYF.

This clonotype ranks as medium-sized. This beta chain was picked up by a library intended for alpha chains and is off target, so its count carries little meaning. The V gene is TRBV13, the J gene TRBJ1-1, with TRBD1 as a possible D gene (5 bases). The V gene lost 3 bases and the J gene lost 6 bases, with 17 bases spanning the gap. Germline lookup yields CDR1 PRHDT and CDR2 FYEKMQ (reference sequence). The CDR3 spans 15 residues. The CDR3 region is CASSFRGPPGAEAFF. For the CDR3, the DNA is TGTGCCAGCAGCTTTAGGGGTCCGCCAGGCGCTGAAGCTTTCTTT.

Many counts were recorded for this clonotype. This beta chain is a stray sequence in a library constructed for alpha chains; its clone size is not meaningful. The chain joins TRBV7-2 to TRBJ1-5, with D perhaps TRBD1 (6 bases). Trimming cost V 5 bases and J 3 bases, with 11 bases left between them. The CDR3 is made up of 14 amino acids. Per the germline V gene, CDR1 is SGHTA and CDR2 is FQGNSA. CDR3 DNA: TGTGCCAGCAGCCTTGGACAGTCCAATCAGCCCCAGCATTTT. Protein product: CASSLGQSNQPQHF.

By share of the sample, this clonotype is medium-sized (0.01 to 0.1%). In a library made to pick up alpha chains, this beta chain is a stray read with a size that means little. This chain joins TRBV28 and TRBJ1-2, with D perhaps TRBD1 (5 bases). CDR1 and CDR2 from the germline V gene are MDHEN and SYDVKM. This CDR3 spans 13 amino acids. V lost 2 bases to trimming and J lost 5 bases, with 9 bases between them. CDR3 sequence: CASSLRGRYGYTF. In DNA, the CDR3 is TGTGCCAGCAGTTTAAGGGGACGGTATGGCTACACCTTC.

This clonotype was counted at least ten times. Found in a library prepared for alpha chains, this beta chain is an off-target read, and its abundance has little meaning. The chain uses TRBV11-2 and TRBJ2-1, with D uncertain. Germline loops: CDR1 SGHAT, CDR2 FQNNGV. V lost 3 bases, J lost 7 bases, and 10 bases lay in between. The CDR3 is 13 amino acids. This CDR3 is CASSFQSGNEQFF. The CDR3 DNA sequence: TGTGCCAGCAGCTTTCAATCGGGTAATGAGCAGTTCTTC.

Judged by abundance, this clonotype is medium-sized (0.01 to 0.1%). Found in a library prepared for alpha chains, this beta chain is an off-target read, and its abundance has little meaning. V and J are TRBV7-8 and TRBJ2-3; 10 nucleotides align to TRBD2. In germline, CDR1 is SGHVS, CDR2 FQNEAQ. The CDR3 has 15 residues. The V and J ends lost 6 bases and 6 bases, in that order; junction bases with no gene match: 9. The CDR3 region is CASSYSGGAGDTQYF. The CDR3 region has the DNA TGTGCCAGCAGTTACAGCGGGGGGGCAGGGGATACGCAGTATTTT.

This clonotype was detected ten times or more. This beta chain appears as a stray read in a library generated for alpha chains; its size is not informative. This sequence joins TRBV29-1 and TRBJ2-5; D call uncertain. V lost 4 bases and J 3 bases, leaving 9 bases between the germline ends. This CDR3 region has 12 residues. From germline, CDR1 is SQVTM and CDR2 ANQGSEA. The CDR3 sequence is CSVGHSEETQYF. CDR3 DNA: TGCAGCGTTGGTCACAGCGAAGAGACCCAGTACTTC.

There are many counts of this clonotype. The size of this beta chain means little, since it is a stray read in a library made for alpha chains. The chain employs TRBV6-5 and TRBJ2-7; D gene ambiguous. The V gene's germline CDR1 is MNHEY and CDR2 SVGAGI. Trimming pared 0 bases from V and 7 bases from J, leaving 10 bases between. The CDR3 has 13 residues. The CDR3 region has the DNA TGTGCCAGCAGTTACTCGAACCTGAGGGAGCAGTACTTC. Its translation is CASSYSNLREQYF.

This clonotype rates as medium-sized. This beta chain lies outside the target of a library built for alpha chains; its clone size means little. The chain employs TRBV7-8 and TRBJ1-1; D is unclear. This CDR3 comprises 14 residues. In germline, CDR1 is SGHVS, CDR2 FQNEAQ. V was clipped by 4 bases and J by 4 bases, with 13 bases between them. CDR3 protein: CASSSGQRGTEAFF. The CDR3 DNA reads as TGTGCCAGCAGCTCGGGTCAACGGGGCACTGAAGCTTTCTTT.

There are many counts of this clonotype. Within a library made for alpha chains, this beta chain is off target, and its count is uninformative. The J gene is TRBJ2-7, the V gene TRBV5-1; possibly TRBD1 for D (6 bases). There are 13 residues in the CDR3. From germline, CDR1 is SGHRS and CDR2 YFSETQ. V was trimmed by 0 bases and J by 4 bases, leaving 8 bases between them. As DNA, the CDR3 is TGCGCCAGCAGCTTGGACAGGGTTTACGAGCAGTACTTC. Amino acid sequence: CASSLDRVYEQYF. Combining the CDR3 with reference TRBV5-1 and TRBJ2-7 gives the whole variable domain KAGVTQTPRYLIKTRGQQVTLSCSPISGHRSVSWYQQTPGQGLQFLFEYFSETQRNKGNFPGRFSGRQFSNSRSEMNVSTLELGDSALYLCASSLDRVYEQYFGPGTRLTVT.

The sample holds many counts of this clonotype. This beta chain came through as a stray read in a library set up for alpha chains, and its size says little. The rearrangement links TRBV11-2 to TRBJ2-1; 8 positions agree with TRBD2. The germline V gene encodes CDR1 SGHAT and CDR2 FQNNGV. J gave up 7 bases and V 4 bases, and 9 bases lay outside the gene matches. The CDR3 runs to 15 residues. The CDR3 is CASSSEGSGGNEQFF. CDR3 sequence (DNA): TGTGCCAGCAGCTCCGAAGGGAGCGGGGGAAATGAGCAGTTCTTC.

This clonotype was recorded many times. This beta chain lies outside the target of a library built for alpha chains; its clone size means little. This chain links TRBV25-1 with TRBJ2-1; 9 bases align to TRBD2. This CDR3 comprises 16 residues. Losses at the gene ends were 5 bases for V and 9 bases for J; bases not matched to a gene: 14. Germline values: CDR1 MGHDK, CDR2 SYGVNS. The CDR3 is CASSPRGSGGLGEQFF. CDR3 bases: TGTGCCAGCAGTCCCCGGGGTAGCGGGGGTTTGGGTGAGCAGTTCTTC. Supplemented by reference TRBV25-1 and TRBJ2-1, the full variable domain reads EADIYQTPRYLVIGTGKKITLECSQTMGHDKMYWYQQDPGMELHLIHYSYGVNSTEKGDLSSESTVSRIRTEHFPLTLESARPSHTSQYLCASSPRGSGGLGEQFFGPGTRLTVL.

This clonotype was observed many times. This beta chain is a stray read from a library made for alpha chains; its abundance is not meaningful. This sequence joins TRBV15 and TRBJ2-2; the D gene could be TRBD1 or TRBD2 (5 bases each). The CDR3 is 14 residues long. Trimming cost V 1 base and J 7 bases, with 10 bases left between them. Per germline, CDR1 LNHNV and CDR2 YYDKDF (reference sequence). This CDR3 is CATSRGGSGGELFF. The CDR3 nucleotides are TGTGCCACCAGCAGAGGGGGGTCGGGCGGGGAGCTGTTTTTT. Full variable domain (missing parts from reference TRBV15 and TRBJ2-2): DAMVIQNPRYQVTQFGKPVTLSCSQTLNHNVMYWYQQKSSQAPKLLFHYYDKDFNNEADTPDNFQSRRPNTSFCFLDIRSPGLGDTAMYLCATSRGGSGGELFFGEGSRLTVL.

This clonotype is classed as medium-sized. This beta chain appears as a stray read in a library generated for alpha chains; its size is not informative. The V gene is TRBV6-5, the J gene TRBJ1-6; maybe TRBD1 (5 bases). CDR1 and CDR2 from the germline V gene are MNHEY and SVGAGI. There are 15 residues in the CDR3. The V gene lost 0 bases and the J gene lost 6 bases, with 9 bases spanning the gap. As DNA, the CDR3 is TGTGCCAGCAGTTACTCTGGGAGGGGTAATTCACCCCTCCACTTT. Protein: CASSYSGRGNSPLHF.

This clonotype was detected only a few times. A junction boundary mismatches the germline segment, possibly from a read error. This beta chain is an unintended read in a library built for alpha chains; its size means little. The rearrangement uses TRBV7-2 and TRBJ1-4; TRBD1 is a possible D gene (5 bases). Germline V CDR1 and CDR2: SGHTA, FQGNSA. CDR3 size: 12 residues. In DNA form, the CDR3 reads TGTGCCAGCAGTCCCTCCGAATCGGGACGGATATTT. This sequence encodes CASSPSESGRIF.

This clonotype rates as medium-sized. Since the library was made to target alpha chains, this beta chain is a stray read and its abundance is not meaningful. The chain recombines TRBV12-3 or TRBV12-4 with TRBJ1-5; D is unclear. The CDR3 runs 14 residues. V lost 7 bases to trimming and J lost 1 base, with 11 bases between them. Here the CDR3 reads CASKRSPSNQPQHF. CDR3 DNA sequence: TGTGCCAGCAAGAGAAGTCCCAGCAATCAGCCCCAGCATTTT.